One sample yielded the 18 T cell receptor beta chains listed below, sequenced in a study of T cells in Graves' hyperthyroidism and ophthalmopathy. It was RNA transcripts that yielded the amplified TCR beta CDR3 regions. A set of HTBI primers served as the primers for a first-round RT-PCR of the TCR CDR3. TCRdb passed the multiplex PCR reads through MiXCR, listing each CDR3 protein once. Of about 700,000 distinct CDR3 sequences listed, roughly 15% are singletons. Input material: blood. The receptors originated from a woman aged 18-30 years with Graves' hyperthyroidism.

The CDR3 sequence is CAWSKTSGSGFGTQYF. CDR3 sequence (DNA): TGTGCCTGGAGTAAGACTAGCGGGAGCGGTTTTGGTACGCAGTATTTT. The V call is TRBV30, the J call TRBJ2-3; 12 bases map to TRBD2. V lost 2 bases to trimming and J lost 8 bases; unmatched junction nucleotides: 11. Looked up from germline, CDR1 is GTSNPN and CDR2 is SVGIG (reference sequence). This CDR3 spans 16 amino acids.

In this sample, this clonotype turned up many times. The chain has TRBV7-9 and TRBJ1-1, with 10 nucleotides matching TRBD1. The CDR3 sequence is 18 residues long. Germline CDR1 and CDR2: SEHNR and FQNEAQ (reference sequence). Germline trimming cut 5 bases from V and 2 bases from J; bases unmatched to any gene: 14. The CDR3 region has the DNA TGTGCCAGCAGCCCCCGGGGACAGGGGAGGGTCGGAAACACTGAAGCTTTCTTT. Its protein is CASSPRGQGRVGNTEAFF.

This clonotype was counted at least ten times. The genes are TRBV30 and TRBJ1-5; D gene ambiguous. From germline, CDR1 is GTSNPN and CDR2 SVGIG (reference sequence). The CDR3 is 13 residues long. V shed 0 bases and J shed 1 base, with 4 bases lying between them. This CDR3 reads CAWSVDSNQPQHF. The CDR3, as DNA: TGTGCCTGGAGTGTGGACAGCAATCAGCCCCAGCATTTT.

This clonotype has only a few counts. This chain joins TRBV12-3 or TRBV12-4 and TRBJ1-2; unclear D gene. CDR3 length equals 15 residues. V was trimmed by 7 bases and J by 5 bases, leaving 20 bases between them. CDR3 nucleotides: TGTGCCAGCATCTCCTCTTTCCTCCCTAGGTATGGCTACACCTTC. This codes for CASISSFLPRYGYTF.

The chain has TRBV7-9 and TRBJ2-5; no clear D. The V end lost 3 bases, the J end lost 2 bases, and 10 bases lay between the germline ends. CDR3 length: 14 amino acids. The V gene's germline CDR1 is SEHNR and CDR2 FQNEAQ (reference sequence). CDR3 sequence: CASSFAETQETQYF. The CDR3 region has the DNA TGTGCCAGCAGCTTCGCGGAGACACAAGAGACCCAGTACTTC.

This clonotype was detected a few times. The chain couples TRBV10-3 to TRBJ2-4; 7 bases align to TRBD2. V shed 2 bases and J 3 bases; nucleotides not matched to a gene: 4. Germline V lookup: CDR1 ENHRY, CDR2 SYGVKD. The CDR3 extends over 15 amino acids. The CDR3 DNA sequence: TGTGCCATCAGTGAGGGGGGGGAAGTCAAAAACATTCAGTACTTC. Its protein product is CAISEGGEVKNIQYF.

The rearrangement joins TRBV2 to TRBJ2-7; 8 nucleotides line up with TRBD2. This CDR3 contains 13 residues. The germline V gene encodes CDR1 SNHLY and CDR2 FYNNEI. Losses at the gene ends were 8 bases for V and 4 bases for J; bases not matched to a gene: 7. In nucleotides, the CDR3 is TGTGCCAGCGAAGCGGGAGCCGGTTACGAGCAGTACTTC. Translated: CASEAGAGYEQYF.

This clonotype came up a few times. The V call is TRBV20-1, the J call TRBJ1-2; D perhaps matches TRBD1 (5 bases). Germline V gene lookup returns CDR1 DFQATT and CDR2 SNEGSKA (reference sequence). Between the trimmed V and J ends, which lost 5 bases and 2 bases, there was a span of 18 bases. The CDR3 is 15 amino acids. In nucleotides, the CDR3 is TGCAGTGCTGCCCCCCAGGCAGGGCGGAACTATGGCTACACCTTC. It is translated as CSAAPQAGRNYGYTF.

The V gene is TRBV5-1, the J gene TRBJ1-4, with 9 bases aligning to TRBD1. Losses at the gene ends were 1 base for V and 4 bases for J; bases not matched to a gene: 20. The CDR3 extends over 21 amino acids. CDR1 and CDR2 (germline): SGHRS, YFSETQ. CDR3 loop: CASSLSSHPPRDRDHNEKLFF. CDR3 sequence (DNA): TGCGCCAGCAGCTTGTCTTCCCACCCCCCGCGGGACAGGGACCATAATGAAAAACTGTTTTTT.

The sample holds many counts of this clonotype. The chain uses TRBV20-1 and TRBJ2-1, with D possibly being TRBD1 or TRBD2 (6 bases each). Germline V lookup: CDR1 DFQATT, CDR2 SNEGSKA (reference sequence). The CDR3 loop spans 15 amino acids. Trimming stripped 4 bases from V and 6 bases from J, with 19 bases between. The CDR3 protein is CSAIQAAKGGNEQFF. The CDR3 nucleotides are TGCAGTGCTATCCAGGCAGCCAAGGGGGGCAATGAGCAGTTCTTC.

This clonotype was counted between two and nine times. In DNA, the CDR3 is TGTGCCAGTTCAAGGAAGGGGCTAGCGACCCCCTACGAGCAGTACTTC. As protein: CASSRKGLATPYEQYF. This chain uses TRBV19 with TRBJ2-7, with D possibly TRBD2 on 6 matching bases. V was cut by 8 bases and J by 2 bases, with 22 bases left in between. Germline-derived CDR1 and CDR2 are LNHDA and SQIVND (reference sequence). The CDR3 covers 16 residues.

This clonotype appeared many times. This chain uses TRBV30 with TRBJ2-7; D possibly corresponds to TRBD2 (6 bases). Per germline, CDR1 GTSNPN and CDR2 SVGIG (reference sequence). CDR3 length equals 14 residues. V was clipped by 3 bases and J by 2 bases, with 14 bases between them. The CDR3 spells CAWSTTGSPYEQYF. The CDR3 DNA sequence: TGTGCCTGGAGCACGACCGGGAGCCCCTACGAGCAGTACTTC.

This clonotype was observed at least ten times. The chain joins TRBV20-1 to TRBJ2-7; D may match TRBD1 or TRBD2 (5 bases each). Trimming removed 4 bases at V and 4 bases at J, with 17 bases between. Per the germline V gene, CDR1 is DFQATT and CDR2 is SNEGSKA (reference sequence). The CDR3 is 14 amino acids. CDR3 DNA: TGCAGTGCTACCCGGGACGGAATTTATTACGAGCAGTACTTC. This sequence encodes CSATRDGIYYEQYF.

The chain has TRBV3-1 and TRBJ2-3; no reliable D call. The V end lost 4 bases, the J end lost 4 bases, and 12 bases lay between the germline ends. There are 14 residues in the CDR3. Germline V CDR1 and CDR2: LGHDT, YNNKEL (reference sequence). The DNA of the CDR3 is TGTGCCAGCAGCCCTGGCCCGGAACCAGATACGCAGTATTTT. This codes for CASSPGPEPDTQYF.

This clonotype showed up just a few times. The chain links TRBV27 to TRBJ2-1, with D perhaps matching TRBD2 (7 bases). The V end was cut by 5 bases, the J end by 9 bases, with 23 bases between. Germline CDR1 and CDR2: MNHEY and SMNVEV (reference sequence). CDR3 length: 16 amino acids. The CDR3 reads CASSPPGGLRTGEQFF. For the CDR3, the DNA is TGTGCCAGCAGTCCGCCGGGGGGCCTCAGGACGGGTGAGCAGTTCTTC.

The count of this clonotype is one. This sequence joins TRBV4-3 and TRBJ1-2, with D maybe TRBD1 (5 bases). Germline CDR1 reads LGHNA; CDR2 reads YSLEER. The CDR3 totals 15 residues. V dropped 1 base and J dropped 8 bases, with 17 bases sitting between them. The CDR3, as DNA: TGCGCCAGCAGCCAAGGTTCAACAGGAGACTCGGGCTACACCTTC. This gives the protein CASSQGSTGDSGYTF.

This clonotype was seen many times. V usage is TRBV6-6 and J usage is TRBJ1-1; a possible D gene is TRBD1 (5 bases). V was shortened by 0 bases and J by 3 bases, with 20 bases between the two germline ends. Per germline, CDR1 MNHNY and CDR2 SVGAGI (reference sequence). This CDR3 spans 18 amino acids. This CDR3 reads CASSYSNLDNWRHTEAFF. The CDR3 coding sequence is TGTGCCAGCAGTTACTCGAATCTGGACAATTGGAGGCACACTGAAGCTTTCTTT.

This clonotype was recorded many times. This sequence joins TRBV30 and TRBJ2-7; D is ambiguous. The CDR3 loop spans 13 amino acids. With 4 bases removed from V and 4 bases from J, the gap between germline ends came to 14 bases. The V gene's germline CDR1 is GTSNPN and CDR2 SVGIG (reference sequence). CDR3 in amino acids: CAWNNPPVYEQYF. The DNA for the CDR3 is TGTGCCTGGAACAATCCACCCGTGTACGAGCAGTACTTC.